The clone carrying this T cell receptor beta chain was detected only a few times. As yet, its antigen is unknown. Every bit of the isolated RNA underwent reverse transcription, so sequencing read expressed TCRB transcripts. TCRdb's copy holds only in-frame clones and misses some; the assay was immunoSEQ multiplex PCR. The data show some 350,000 clones, approximately 13% seen once. This record comes from a study of beta chain features in type 1 diabetes. General study results and limits: When Type 1 diabetes patients were examined, their TCRB CDR3s proved moderately but significantly shorter in all four CD4+ subsets.

Using CD45RO/CCR7/CD25/CD127/CD95/CD27, CD4+ naive, central memory, regulatory and stem cell-like memory cells were sorted. CDR3 length: 14 residues. Germline assignment: CDR1 MNHEY and CDR2 SMNVEV (reference sequence). Unmatched junction bases numbered 11, after V lost 6 bases and J lost 7 bases. J is TRBJ1-1 and V is TRBV27; 7 bases agree with TRBD1. Sequences were obtained from naive CD4+ T cells from blood. The clonotype was recovered from a woman under 30 with type 1 diabetes. CDR3 amino acids: CASSLRGRADEAFF. In DNA form, the CDR3 reads TGTGCCAGCAGCCTAAGGGGGCGGGCTGATGAAGCTTTCTTT.